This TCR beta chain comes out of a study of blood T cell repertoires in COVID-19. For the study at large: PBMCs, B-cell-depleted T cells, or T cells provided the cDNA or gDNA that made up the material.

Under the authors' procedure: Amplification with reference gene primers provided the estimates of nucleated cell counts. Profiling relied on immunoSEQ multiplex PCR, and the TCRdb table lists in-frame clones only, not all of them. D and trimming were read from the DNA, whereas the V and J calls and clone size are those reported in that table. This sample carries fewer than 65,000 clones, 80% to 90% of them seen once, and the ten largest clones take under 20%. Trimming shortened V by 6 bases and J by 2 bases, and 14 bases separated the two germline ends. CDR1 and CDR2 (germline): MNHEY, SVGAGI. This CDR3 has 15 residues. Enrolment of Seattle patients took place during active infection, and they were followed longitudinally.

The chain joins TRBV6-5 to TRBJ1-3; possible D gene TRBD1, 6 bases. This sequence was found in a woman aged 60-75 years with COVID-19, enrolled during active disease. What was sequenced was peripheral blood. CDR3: CASRTGQSPGNTIYF. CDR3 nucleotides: TGTGCCAGCAGAACAGGGCAATCCCCTGGAAACACCATATATTTT.